This passage covers 28 T cell receptor beta chains from one sample sequenced in a study of cytomegalovirus exposure and HLA in healthy donors. Researchers ran the PCR with 60 Vbeta and 13 Jbeta primers. The repertoire was sequenced with immunoSEQ multiplex PCR; TCRdb's copy has only in-frame clones and lacks some. The table has 70,000 to 90,000 clones, approximately 70% seen once; the top ten hold 4.9%. The sequenced material came from PBMCs. All receptors derive from a man aged 55 to 70 in good health and CMV-seropositive.

In its sample, this clone was seen a few times. The chain carries TRBV5-1 and TRBJ1-2; D remains ambiguous. V lost 4 bases, J lost 11 bases, and 21 bases lay in between. The CDR3 length is 14 residues. From germline, CDR1 is SGHRS and CDR2 YFSETQ. The DNA for the CDR3 is TGCGCCAGCAGCCTGACTGTATCGGAGGAAGGGTACACCTTC. Amino acid sequence: CASSLTVSEEGYTF.

A remark on this clone: A junction end diverges from the germline sequence, so it may reflect a read error. The CDR3 DNA reads as TGTTCCAGCAGCTTAGAGCCGCTTGCCAATGAGCAGTTCTTC. It codes for CSSSLEPLANEQFF. The rearrangement uses TRBV7-9 and TRBJ2-1; D ambiguous. Germline CDR1 and CDR2: SEHNR and FQNEAQ (reference sequence). CDR3 size: 14 residues.

This CDR3 reads CASSEPTLAGGQYEQYF. Here the CDR3 DNA reads TGTGCCAGCAGTGAGCCGACACTAGCGGGAGGGCAATACGAGCAGTACTTC. The genes are TRBV6-1 and TRBJ2-7; 13 bases are a match to TRBD2. This CDR3 comprises 17 residues. V lost 3 bases to trimming and J lost 4 bases; unmatched junction nucleotides: 9. CDR1 and CDR2 (germline): MNHNS, SASEGT.

About this clone itself: Within the sample, other DNA sequences also encode this same CDR3. The rearrangement links TRBV7-2 to TRBJ2-1, with D possibly TRBD2 on 6 matching bases. Germline CDR1 and CDR2: SGHTA and FQGNSA. The CDR3 is 14 residues long. The germline V and J ends were trimmed by 3 bases and 0 bases, with 6 bases remaining between them. CDR3 amino acids: CASSLRGSYNEQFF. Here the CDR3 DNA reads TGTGCCAGCAGCTTGCGGGGCTCCTACAATGAGCAGTTCTTC.

A few counts support this clone. The chain joins TRBV5-4 to TRBJ2-7; the D gene is possibly TRBD1 (6 bases). The CDR3 is 13 residues long. Germline V lookup: CDR1 SGHNT, CDR2 YYREEE (reference sequence). The V end lost 6 bases, the J end lost 5 bases, and 15 bases lay between the germline ends. The CDR3 DNA reads as TGTGCCAGCACCGCCTTGGGGGCACACGAGCAGTACTTC. It is translated as CASTALGAHEQYF.

J is TRBJ2-5 and V is TRBV27; 12 nucleotides align to TRBD2. The J call may not be correct, given that the DNA end is closer to TRBJ2-7. The CDR3 runs 14 residues. Germline CDR1 and CDR2: MNHEY and SMNVEV (reference sequence). The CDR3: CASSLRTSGVEQYF. The CDR3 DNA reads as TGTGCCAGCAGTTTGCGGACTAGCGGGGTCGAGCAGTACTTC.

This rearrangement joins TRBV14 to TRBJ2-1; unclear D gene. Germline V gives CDR1 SGHDN, CDR2 FVKESK. This CDR3 has 17 residues. V gave up 1 base and J gave up 6 bases, with 19 bases separating them. The CDR3 nucleotides read TGTGCCAGCAGCCAAGGGTACACCTCAATGGCCGTCAATGAGCAGTTCTTC. Its translation is CASSQGYTSMAVNEQFF.

This clone came up once. The CDR3 sequence is CASSWGTSGYEQYF. In DNA, the CDR3 is TGTGCCAGCAGTTGGGGGACTAGCGGCTACGAGCAGTACTTC. V gene TRBV6-6 combines with J gene TRBJ2-7, with TRBD2 identical over 11 bases. V gave up 4 bases and J gave up 3 bases; unmatched junction bases: 2. CDR3 size: 14 residues. Germline values: CDR1 MNHNY, CDR2 SVGAGI (reference sequence).

The V and J genes are TRBV6-5 and TRBJ1-3; the D is unclear. Germline assignment: CDR1 MNHEY and CDR2 SVGAGI. This CDR3 comprises 15 residues. Trimming took 6 bases from V and 4 from J, leaving 16 bases between them. The CDR3: CASSSRGYTGNTIYF. CDR3 bases: TGTGCCAGCAGCTCCCGGGGATACACGGGAAACACCATATATTTT.

V is TRBV5-1 and J is TRBJ1-1; D remains unclear. The germline V and J ends were trimmed by 0 bases and 3 bases, with 12 bases remaining between them. Germline V gives CDR1 SGHRS, CDR2 YFSETQ. The CDR3 is made up of 15 amino acids. The chain's CDR3 is CASSLGRVSDTEAFF. In DNA, the CDR3 is TGCGCCAGCAGCTTGGGGAGGGTATCGGACACTGAAGCTTTCTTT.

This sequence joins TRBV2 and TRBJ1-4, with unresolved D. The CDR3 covers 16 residues. CDR1 is SNHLY, CDR2 FYNNEI, per germline. The ends were cut back, 3 bases at V and 0 bases at J, with 11 bases in the middle. This CDR3 is CASSEFQAATNEKLFF. The DNA of the CDR3 is TGTGCCAGCAGTGAGTTTCAGGCTGCAACTAATGAAAAACTGTTTTTT.

The gene calls are TRBV6-1 and TRBJ2-2; 8 bases are a match to TRBD2. The length of the CDR3 is 13 residues. Unmatched junction bases numbered 2, after V lost 7 bases and J lost 4 bases. CDR1 MNHNS and CDR2 SASEGT come from the germline V gene. CDR3 nucleotide sequence: TGTGCCAGCAAGAGCGGGAGCACCGGGGAGCTGTTTTTT. Its protein product is CASKSGSTGELFF.

The chain employs TRBV6-5 and TRBJ2-7; weak D call: TRBD1 (6 bases). V shed 6 bases and J shed 4 bases, with 16 bases lying between them. There are 14 residues in the CDR3. In germline, CDR1 is MNHEY, CDR2 SVGAGI. Here the CDR3 reads CASRPNLGAYEQYF. CDR3 DNA: TGTGCCAGCAGGCCAAACCTGGGGGCTTACGAGCAGTACTTC.

This chain links TRBV11-2 with TRBJ2-1; 9 bases fit TRBD2. Germline V gene lookup returns CDR1 SGHAT and CDR2 FQNNGV. The CDR3 consists of 16 residues. V lost 0 bases and J lost 2; bases outside the gene matches: 2. The CDR3, as DNA: TGTGCCAGCAGCTTAGACGGCGGGGGGGCCTACAATGAGCAGTTCTTC. Translated: CASSLDGGGAYNEQFF.

This chain uses TRBV29-1 with TRBJ2-1; 14 bases map to TRBD2. Germline V gene lookup returns CDR1 SQVTM and CDR2 ANQGSEA. This CDR3 spans 16 amino acids. With V trimmed by 1 base and J by 1 base, 0 bases remained unmatched. The CDR3 DNA follows: TGCAGCGTTGAAGGGACTAGCGGGGGGTCCTACAATGAGCAGTTCTTC. As protein: CSVEGTSGGSYNEQFF.

This clone was seen a few times. This chain links TRBV6-5 with TRBJ1-1; weak D call: TRBD1 (5 bases). V dropped 6 bases and J dropped 1 base, with 15 bases sitting between them. CDR3 size: 15 residues. CDR1 MNHEY and CDR2 SVGAGI come from the germline V gene. The CDR3 loop is CASSLRIQANTEAFF. The CDR3 nucleotides are TGTGCCAGCAGCCTCCGTATACAGGCGAACACTGAAGCTTTCTTT.

The table lists this clone with a few counts. This sequence joins TRBV9 and TRBJ2-3; 7 nucleotides agree with TRBD1. The V and J ends lost 2 bases and 0 bases, in that order; junction bases with no gene match: 12. The CDR3 has 18 residues. The V gene's germline CDR1 is SGDLS and CDR2 YYNGEE. CDR3 protein: CASSVGQNSRDSTDTQYF. The CDR3 DNA follows: TGTGCCAGCAGCGTGGGACAGAACTCAAGGGATAGCACAGATACGCAGTATTTT.

This sequence joins TRBV5-1 and TRBJ2-7, with TRBD2 identical over 9 bases. The V gene's germline CDR1 is SGHRS and CDR2 YFSETQ. The V segment lost 2 bases and the J segment 3 bases; nucleotides outside the gene matches: 12. This CDR3 spans 17 amino acids. The CDR3 nucleotides are TGCGCCAGCAGCTTCGCGGGGGCGACTAGCGGTTTCTACGAGCAGTACTTC. This sequence encodes CASSFAGATSGFYEQYF.

This rearrangement joins TRBV7-6 to TRBJ2-5; 7 nucleotides line up with TRBD1. The CDR3 length is 14 residues. Germline trimming cut 3 bases from V and 4 bases from J; bases unmatched to any gene: 5. Per the germline V gene, CDR1 is SGHVS and CDR2 is FNYEAQ. The CDR3 sequence: CASSFEGAGETQYF. CDR3 coding DNA: TGTGCCAGCAGCTTCGAGGGGGCCGGAGAGACCCAGTACTTC.

Concerning this clone itself: Other DNA sequences in the same sample also yield this CDR3. The gene calls are TRBV4-1 and TRBJ1-1; D remains ambiguous. Germline V gives CDR1 MGHRA, CDR2 YSYEKL. The CDR3 extends over 14 amino acids. Trimming removed 4 bases from V and 0 bases from J, with 9 bases in between. As DNA, the CDR3 is TGCGCCAGCAGCCCGTCGGAGGTGAACACTGAAGCTTTCTTT. Its translation is CASSPSEVNTEAFF.

The V and J genes are TRBV28 and TRBJ2-1; TRBD1 is a possible D gene (6 bases). CDR3 size: 13 residues. Germline assignment: CDR1 MDHEN and CDR2 SYDVKM. V was shortened by 5 bases and J by 6 bases, with 11 bases between the two germline ends. In DNA form, the CDR3 reads TGTGCCAGCAGTCCTGGGGGCTTCAATGAGCAGTTCTTC. It specifies CASSPGGFNEQFF.

The chain joins TRBV27 to TRBJ1-5; 7 nucleotides line up with TRBD1. Germline V gives CDR1 MNHEY, CDR2 SMNVEV (reference sequence). The CDR3 loop spans 15 amino acids. Trimming removed 3 bases from V and 2 bases from J; junction bases left unmatched: 4. The CDR3 loop is CASSLTGNGNQPQHF. The CDR3 nucleotides read TGTGCCAGCAGTTTGACAGGGAATGGCAATCAGCCCCAGCATTTT.

This clone was found a few times. The gene calls are TRBV6-5 and TRBJ2-1; possible D gene TRBD2, 6 bases. V was pared by 8 bases and J by 4 bases, with 18 bases between. CDR1 is MNHEY and CDR2 is SVGAGI in the germline V gene. The CDR3 runs 15 residues. The DNA for the CDR3 is TGTGCCAGCGGGAGAGGACTAATACCTTACAATGAGCAGTTCTTC. This sequence encodes CASGRGLIPYNEQFF.

The chain joins TRBV27 to TRBJ2-1; tentative D call: TRBD2 (5 bases). The CDR3 runs 15 residues. V lost 3 bases and J lost 7, with 16 bases in between. The V gene's germline CDR1 is MNHEY and CDR2 SMNVEV (reference sequence). DNA for the CDR3: TGTGCCAGCAGTTTCGGACCCCCCGAGGGTAATGAGCAGTTCTTC. Encoded protein: CASSFGPPEGNEQFF.

The chain uses TRBV5-1 and TRBJ2-7; 10 positions agree with TRBD2. V lost 3 bases and J lost 2; bases outside the gene matches: 5. Germline-derived CDR1 and CDR2 are SGHRS and YFSETQ. The length of the CDR3 is 15 residues. CDR3 sequence reads: CASSSSSGGTYEQYF. Written as DNA, the CDR3 is TGCGCCAGCAGCTCGTCTAGCGGGGGAACCTACGAGCAGTACTTC.

The V and J genes are TRBV6-4 and TRBJ2-1, with D possibly matching TRBD2 (5 bases). Germline V lookup: CDR1 MRHNA, CDR2 SNTAGT. This CDR3 has 14 amino acids. The V end was cut by 4 bases, the J end by 8 bases, with 15 bases between. CDR3 nucleotide sequence: TGTGCCAGCAGTGCCACGGCACTAGGCGATGAGCAGTTCTTC. It is translated as CASSATALGDEQFF.

To note about this clone: Other nucleotide sequences in the sample specify the same CDR3. The chain couples TRBV30 to TRBJ1-2; TRBD1 aligns across 9 bases. This CDR3 is 14 amino acids long. V lost 0 bases and J lost 5; bases outside the gene matches: 4. Germline-derived CDR1 and CDR2 are GTSNPN and SVGIG (reference sequence). The CDR3 DNA reads TGTGCCTGGAGTGTAGGGACAGGGAATTATGGCTACACCTTC. Translating it yields CAWSVGTGNYGYTF.

The chain joins TRBV2 to TRBJ2-7, with TRBD1 matching 8 bases. Germline V lookup: CDR1 SNHLY, CDR2 FYNNEI. CDR3 length equals 15 residues. Losses at the gene ends were 8 bases for V and 5 bases for J; bases not matched to a gene: 14. The CDR3: CASFWDRLSVDEQYF. CDR3 DNA: TGTGCCAGCTTTTGGGACAGGTTATCTGTGGACGAGCAGTACTTC. The full variable domain, completed using reference TRBV2 and TRBJ2-7, is EPEVTQTPSHQVTQMGQEVILRCVPISNHLYFYWYRQILGQKVEFLVSFYNNEISEKSEIFDDQFSVERPDGSNFTLKIRSTKLEDSAMYFCASFWDRLSVDEQYFGPGTRLTVT.